The 16 T cell receptor beta chains below were found in one sample sequenced in a study of T cell responses to AZD1222 COVID-19 vaccine. TCRdb's table, derived via immunoSEQ multiplex PCR, lists solely in-frame clones and lacks some. The data contain about 150,000 clones, 92% of them singletons. Sequences were derived from peripheral blood, sampled 28 days after the second AZD1222 dose. These receptors all come from an adult who received the AZD1222 COVID-19 vaccine.

The rearrangement links TRBV9 to TRBJ1-3; D is ambiguous. The ends were cut back, 3 bases at V and 3 bases at J, with 7 bases in the middle. Germline CDR1 SGDLS, CDR2 YYNGEE. The CDR3 is made up of 13 amino acids. The CDR3 sequence is CASSGKIGNTIYF. CDR3 DNA sequence: TGTGCCAGCAGCGGCAAGATTGGAAACACCATATATTTT.

This clone was seen once. J is TRBJ2-7 and V is TRBV28, with D unclear. The germline V gene has CDR1 MDHEN and CDR2 SYDVKM. V was cut by 4 bases and J by 3 bases, with 10 bases left in between. This CDR3 is built from 13 residues. In DNA, the CDR3 is TGTGCCAGCAGTTCCAGCCTCGTCTACGAGCAGTACTTC. Its translation: CASSSSLVYEQYF.

The chain combines TRBV9 with TRBJ2-1; D not certain. This CDR3 contains 16 residues. V shed 0 bases and J shed 6 bases, with 16 bases lying between them. CDR1 is SGDLS, CDR2 YYNGEE, per germline. The CDR3: CASSVAGRQGSNEQFF. In nucleotides, the CDR3 is TGTGCCAGCAGCGTAGCTGGGCGACAAGGCAGCAATGAGCAGTTCTTC.

The genes are TRBV3-1 (or the pseudogene TRBV3-2) and TRBJ2-1; TRBD2 matches at 8 bases. Germline values: CDR1 LGHDT, CDR2 YNNKEL (reference sequence). The CDR3 runs 13 residues. J lost 0 bases, V lost 10 bases, and 2 bases had no gene match. CDR3 amino acids: CATRGGSYNEQFF. The DNA for the CDR3 is TGTGCCACCCGGGGGGGCTCCTACAATGAGCAGTTCTTC.

This clone was found once. The rearrangement links TRBV27 to TRBJ1-1, with D possibly matching TRBD1 (6 bases). Per germline, CDR1 MNHEY and CDR2 SMNVEV (reference sequence). The CDR3 sequence is 14 residues long. The V and J ends lost 6 bases and 6 bases respectively, with 17 bases between them. This CDR3 is CASRGGQATSEAFF. In DNA, the CDR3 is TGTGCCAGCAGGGGGGGGCAGGCTACCTCTGAAGCTTTCTTT.

This chain links TRBV6-1 with TRBJ2-1; D gene unclear. V gave up 2 bases and J gave up 0 bases, with 8 bases separating them. CDR1 MNHNS and CDR2 SASEGT come from the germline V gene. This CDR3 contains 15 residues. The CDR3 bases are TGTGCCAGCAGTGAAAGGACCTTCTCCTACAATGAGCAGTTCTTC. It is translated as CASSERTFSYNEQFF.

For this clone: The same CDR3 can be traced to other DNA sequences in this sample. The V and J genes are TRBV28 and TRBJ1-2; D is possibly TRBD1 (5 bases). The V end was cut by 2 bases, the J end by 4 bases, with 11 bases between. The CDR3 extends over 14 amino acids. Germline V lookup: CDR1 MDHEN, CDR2 SYDVKM. The CDR3 spells CASSLGQGGYGYTF. For the CDR3, the DNA is TGTGCCAGCAGTTTAGGTCAGGGCGGCTATGGCTACACCTTC.

J is TRBJ1-1 and V is TRBV28; D remains unclear. CDR1 and CDR2 (germline): MDHEN, SYDVKM. The CDR3 is 11 amino acids. Between the trimmed V and J ends, which lost 6 bases and 2 bases, there was a span of 4 bases. CDR3 DNA: TGTGCCAGCAGCGATAACACTGAAGCTTTCTTT. Its protein product is CASSDNTEAFF.

The rearrangement links TRBV7-2 to TRBJ2-7, with TRBD2 matching over 9 bases. The germline V gene encodes CDR1 SGHTA and CDR2 FQGNSA. V dropped 8 bases and J dropped 2; count of bases not matched to a gene: 7. The length of the CDR3 is 14 residues. CDR3 amino acids: CASVLAGRAYEQYF. DNA for the CDR3: TGTGCCAGCGTACTAGCGGGCCGAGCCTACGAGCAGTACTTC.

V is TRBV28 and J is TRBJ1-2; D perhaps matches TRBD1 (6 bases). Germline CDR1 is MDHEN and CDR2 is SYDVKM. CDR3 size: 15 residues. V gave up 3 bases and J gave up 8 bases, with 19 bases separating them. The CDR3 coding sequence is TGTGCCAGCAGTTTGGTCCGCGGGGGGGGCGTAGGCTACACCTTC. Translation: CASSLVRGGGVGYTF.

J is TRBJ2-7 and V is TRBV5-1; D might be TRBD1 (6 bases). Between the trimmed V and J ends, which lost 8 bases and 2 bases, there was a span of 14 bases. The CDR3 consists of 13 residues. CDR1 and CDR2 from the germline V gene are SGHRS and YFSETQ. CDR3 coding DNA: TGCGCCAGTACCATGGACAGCCCCTACGAGCAGTACTTC. Translating gives CASTMDSPYEQYF.

The chain's CDR3 is CASSFESGRALRGGELFF. The CDR3 region has the DNA TGTGCCAGCAGTTTTGAAAGCGGGAGGGCCCTACGGGGCGGGGAGCTGTTTTTT. V and J are TRBV28 and TRBJ2-2; 10 nucleotides line up with TRBD2. Germline V gene lookup returns CDR1 MDHEN and CDR2 SYDVKM. The CDR3 spans 18 residues. Trimming removed 3 bases from V and 7 bases from J; junction bases left unmatched: 14.

This chain connects TRBV5-1 to TRBJ2-3; TRBD2 matches at 11 bases. The J segment lost 7 bases and the V segment lost 4 bases, leaving 14 bases of the junction unmatched. This CDR3 region has 17 residues. The V gene's germline CDR1 is SGHRS and CDR2 YFSETQ. CDR3 sequence (DNA): TGCGCCAGCAGCCTTCCTACTGTAGCGGGAGGGTCGAATACGCAGTATTTT. Translation: CASSLPTVAGGSNTQYF.

The rearrangement uses TRBV7-2 and TRBJ2-2; 8 bases match TRBD1. There are 16 residues in the CDR3. The V gene end was trimmed by 1 base and the J gene end by 9 bases; junction bases not matched to a gene: 10. From germline, CDR1 is SGHTA and CDR2 FQGNSA. The CDR3 sequence is CASSLEGQAVRRELFF. The CDR3 nucleotides read TGTGCCAGCAGCTTAGAGGGACAGGCCGTTAGGAGGGAGCTGTTTTTT.

V and J are TRBV28 and TRBJ2-1; 7 positions agree with TRBD1. V was clipped by 4 bases and J by 1 base; unmatched bases: 4. Germline values: CDR1 MDHEN, CDR2 SYDVKM. The length of the CDR3 is 15 residues. In DNA form, the CDR3 reads TGTGCCAGCAGTTCAGGGGGTCTATCCTACAATGAGCAGTTCTTC. It codes for CASSSGGLSYNEQFF.

The gene calls are TRBV7-2 and TRBJ2-7, with 10 bases fitting TRBD1. The junction had 2 bases not matched to a gene; V was cut back by 3 bases and J by 6 bases. Per the germline V gene, CDR1 is SGHTA and CDR2 is FQGNSA. The CDR3 covers 13 residues. CDR3 coding DNA: TGTGCCAGCAGCTTCGACAGGGGGCTCGAGCAGTACTTC. It codes for CASSFDRGLEQYF.